This TCR beta chain was recovered during a study of blood T cell repertoires in COVID-19. Residents of 24 US areas, aged about 18 to 95 years, made up the participants. Cohort 3 recovery required two negative PCRs, clearance, or symptom resolution. Clones were sequenced by immunoSEQ multiplex PCR, and TCRdb holds only the in-frame ones, with some missing. The top ten hold 5% to 6% of the sample, which has approximately 400,000 clones, roughly four fifths seen once. Germline CDR1 reads SEHNR; CDR2 reads FQNEAQ (reference sequence). The V segment lost 1 base and the J segment 5 bases; nucleotides outside the gene matches: 6. CDR3 length: 15 residues.

Sequencing input: PBMCs or T cells enriched from blood (not recorded which). The chain couples TRBV7-9 to TRBJ2-7, with 9 bases fitting TRBD1. The clonotype was recovered from a woman in her fifties or sixties who had recovered from COVID-19. This CDR3 reads CASSLESGQGHEQYF. The CDR3 DNA reads as TGTGCCAGCAGCTTAGAATCGGGACAGGGACACGAGCAGTACTTC.